This T cell receptor beta chain is drawn from a study of T cell responses to AZD1222 COVID-19 vaccine. About this clone: Its antigen is still unknown.

Study-wide results and limits: Among those given AZD1222, only five or six were seropositive at baseline.

Clones were read by immunoSEQ multiplex PCR, and TCRdb kept only the in-frame ones, dropping some. The sample yields about 120,000 clones, roughly 90% seen once. This clonotype was obtained from an adult in good health. Sequences were derived from peripheral blood, sampled on day 0 of AZD1222 vaccination.

This CDR3 is CASSTGGYSGNTIYF. CDR3 DNA: TGTGCCAGCAGCACCGGGGGCTACTCTGGAAACACCATATATTTT. The chain combines TRBV7-2 with TRBJ1-3, with D perhaps matching TRBD1 (6 bases). This CDR3 is built from 15 residues. Germline V gene data show CDR1 as SGHTA and CDR2 as FQGNSA. The germline V and J ends were trimmed by 5 bases and 0 bases, with 11 bases remaining between them.